One and the same sample provided the 11 T cell receptor beta chains below, sequenced in a study of cytomegalovirus exposure and HLA in healthy donors. The PCR made use of 60 Vbeta and 13 Jbeta primers. Libraries were prepared by immunoSEQ multiplex PCR; TCRdb keeps only in-frame clonotypes and omits some of them. The sample carries about 100,000 clones, 65% to 80% recorded once. Sequenced sample: PBMCs. The receptors stem from a woman in her forties or fifties in good health and CMV-seropositive.

J is TRBJ1-3 and V is TRBV4-3; unclear D gene. Trimming cost V 1 base and J 5 bases, with 9 bases left between them. Germline V lookup: CDR1 LGHNA, CDR2 YSLEER. The CDR3 loop spans 14 amino acids. CDR3 nucleotides: TGCGCCAGCAGCCAAGGACTGATGAGAAACACCATATATTTT. Translating gives CASSQGLMRNTIYF.

The chain carries TRBV6-1 and TRBJ1-2; the D is unclear. Germline lookup yields CDR1 MNHNS and CDR2 SASEGT. The CDR3 is made up of 12 amino acids. Trimming took off 6 bases at V and 4 bases at J, with 9 bases between the two ends. The CDR3 region is CASSQSTYGYTF. In DNA form, the CDR3 reads TGTGCCAGCAGCCAATCTACCTATGGCTACACCTTC.

This clone appeared once. The V and J genes are TRBV30 and TRBJ1-6, with D unresolved. This CDR3 region has 17 residues. Germline loops: CDR1 GTSNPN, CDR2 SVGIG (reference sequence). Trimming took 0 bases from V and 7 from J, leaving 19 bases between them. CDR3: CAWSVLRTLWANSPLHF. In DNA form, the CDR3 reads TGTGCCTGGAGTGTACTAAGGACTCTCTGGGCCAATTCACCCCTCCACTTT.

The chain has TRBV6-1 and TRBJ1-2; D is unclear. The CDR3 has 13 residues. Germline values: CDR1 MNHNS, CDR2 SASEGT. V lost 7 bases and J lost 3, with 12 bases in between. CDR3 in amino acids: CASIRTEDYGYTF. The CDR3 DNA reads as TGTGCCAGCATCAGGACTGAAGACTATGGCTACACCTTC.

This clone occurred a few times. The chain recombines TRBV7-9 with TRBJ2-7; TRBD2 aligns across 14 bases. The V gene's germline CDR1 is SEHNR and CDR2 FQNEAQ (reference sequence). This CDR3 region has 17 residues. Losses at the gene ends were 8 bases for V and 0 bases for J; bases not matched to a gene: 9. CDR3 protein: CASRGGLAGAYSYEQYF. CDR3 DNA: TGTGCCAGCCGTGGGGGACTAGCGGGGGCCTACTCCTACGAGCAGTACTTC. The variable domain in full, completed from reference TRBV7-9 and TRBJ2-7, reads DTGVSQNPRHKITKRGQNVTFRCDPISEHNRLYWYRQTLGQGPEFLTYFQNEAQLEKSRLLSDRFSAERPKGSFSTLEIQRTEQGDSAMYLCASRGGLAGAYSYEQYFGPGTRLTVT.

This chain uses TRBV18 with TRBJ2-5; weak D call: TRBD1 (6 bases). The germline V gene encodes CDR1 KGHSH and CDR2 LQKENI. V lost 5 bases and J 1 base, leaving 14 bases between the germline ends. This CDR3 has 15 amino acids. CDR3 in amino acids: CASSSQQGSQETQYF. The CDR3 coding sequence is TGTGCCAGCTCATCCCAACAGGGATCCCAAGAGACCCAGTACTTC.

The rearrangement links TRBV19 to TRBJ2-1; tentative D call: TRBD2 (6 bases). The CDR3 consists of 13 residues. V lost 10 bases and J 9 bases, leaving 19 bases between the germline ends. Germline-derived CDR1 and CDR2 are LNHDA and SQIVND (reference sequence). CDR3 nucleotide sequence: TGTGCCACCCGATATGGGGGGATGAGTGAGCAGTTCTTC. Amino acids: CATRYGGMSEQFF. The variable domain in full, completed from reference TRBV19 and TRBJ2-1, reads DGGITQSPKYLFRKEGQNVTLSCEQNLNHDAMYWYRQDPGQGLRLIYYSQIVNDFQKGDIAEGYSVSREKKESFPLTVTSAQKNPTAFYLCATRYGGMSEQFFGPGTRLTVL.

The chain links TRBV4-1 to TRBJ1-4, with unresolved D. Germline CDR1 MGHRA, CDR2 YSYEKL. Trimming pared 6 bases from V and 0 bases from J, leaving 17 bases between. This CDR3 is built from 17 residues. The CDR3 is CASRHRELSPTNEKLFF. CDR3 sequence (DNA): TGCGCCAGCAGACACCGGGAATTGAGTCCAACTAATGAAAAACTGTTTTTT.

This clone was observed a few times. The V and J genes are TRBV5-6 and TRBJ2-6, with 9 bases matching TRBD1. With 1 base clipped from V and 0 bases from J, the junction kept 8 bases outside the gene matches. Germline-derived CDR1 and CDR2 are SGHDT and YYEEEE. This CDR3 spans 19 amino acids. The CDR3 DNA is TGTGCCAGCAGCTTGTTGGGGACAGGGTTCTACTCTGGGGCCAACGTCCTGACTTTC. It specifies CASSLLGTGFYSGANVLTF. Using reference TRBV5-6 and TRBJ2-6 for the parts outside the CDR3, the full variable domain is DAGVTQSPTHLIKTRGQQVTLRCSPKSGHDTVSWYQQALGQGPQFIFQYYEEEERQRGNFPDRFSGHQFPNYSSELNVNALLLGDSALYLCASSLLGTGFYSGANVLTFGAGSRLTVL.

This clone turned up a few times. The chain recombines TRBV25-1 with TRBJ2-7; 7 positions agree with TRBD2. Germline lookup yields CDR1 MGHDK and CDR2 SYGVNS. V trimming: 0 bases; J trimming: 3 bases; junction bases outside the gene matches: 5. The CDR3 runs 15 residues. CDR3 coding DNA: TGTGCCAGCAGTGAATACGGTAGCGGGCTCTACGAGCAGTACTTC. It specifies CASSEYGSGLYEQYF.

The chain has TRBV10-2 and TRBJ1-1; 7 nucleotides match TRBD1. The CDR3 loop spans 14 amino acids. The germline V gene encodes CDR1 WSHSY and CDR2 SAAADI. After removal of 6 bases from V and 4 bases from J, the junction contained 8 bases not matched to a gene. CDR3 loop: CASRETGRVTEAFF. As DNA, the CDR3 is TGCGCCAGCAGAGAGACAGGGAGGGTCACTGAAGCTTTCTTT.